The clone carrying this T cell receptor beta chain was counted between two and nine times. Its antigen is unidentified. These data belong to a study of response to subunit inactivated influenza vaccine. TCRdb reanalysed the RT-PCR reads using MiXCR and keeps one entry per CDR3 protein. The repertoire consists of about 780,000 distinct CDR3 sequences, with about 18% occurring once and the leading ten covering 11%. Germline loops: CDR1 MNHNS, CDR2 SASEGT. Trimming took off 4 bases at V and 0 bases at J, with 7 bases between the two ends. CDR3 size: 14 residues. Whole-study results and caveats: It was suggested by the authors that few new T cells are recruited by each seasonal influenza vaccination.

The gene calls are TRBV6-1 and TRBJ1-5, with D perhaps TRBD1 (6 bases). Sequences were derived from PBMCs from blood, sampled roughly 5 days after vaccination. This clonotype originated in a man in his forties or fifties who received an inactivated influenza vaccine. CDR3 amino acids: CASSGRGSNQPQHF. DNA for the CDR3: TGTGCCAGCAGTGGCAGGGGTAGCAATCAGCCCCAGCATTTT.